This TCR beta chain emerged from a study of PD-1 blockade in classical Hodgkin lymphoma. Study-wide results and caveats: Lower baseline TCR diversity marked trial partial responders and progressors. With CD4+ cells, TCR diversity rose significantly by C4D1, but not with CD8+ cells.

V was pared by 4 bases and J by 0 bases, with 2 bases of the junction left unmatched. The CDR3 covers 16 residues. Germline V lookup: CDR1 SNHLY, CDR2 FYNNEI. TCRdb's copy holds only in-frame clones and misses some; the assay was immunoSEQ multiplex PCR. The sample contains roughly 6,900 clones, less than 90% of which appear only once. As for time point: cycle 4 day 1 (C4D1), after more than 5 weeks of nivolumab. Each and every patient relapsed after autologous stem cell transplantation, and patients got differing brentuximab vedotin exposure. Patients reached a best response of complete response, partial response or progressive disease. A word on this clone: Antigen unknown.

The V gene is TRBV2, the J gene TRBJ2-1, with 11 bases matching TRBD2. Sequencing used peripheral blood mononuclear cells (PBMCs), obtained before the fourth cycle of nivolumab. This clonotype was obtained from a human donor with classical Hodgkin lymphoma. The CDR3 here is CASSVAGGSSYNEQFF. CDR3 sequence (DNA): TGTGCCAGCAGTGTAGCGGGGGGGAGCTCCTACAATGAGCAGTTCTTC.